One and the same sample provided the 8 T cell receptor beta chains below, sequenced in a study of radiation and T cells in renal cell carcinoma. Only in-frame clones appear in the TCRdb table, and some are missing; sequencing was by immunoSEQ multiplex PCR. The table has approximately 63,000 clones, roughly three quarters seen once; the top ten hold approximately 7%. The time point here: baseline pretreatment blood. Specified treatment: 15 Gy SBRT to primary tumor, nephrectomy 4 weeks later. Sequenced here: blood, sampled from a patient whose treatment included radiotherapy and nephrectomy. The receptors were gathered from a man in his 60s with renal cell carcinoma.

The chain has TRBV5-1 and TRBJ1-2, with a tentative D call TRBD1 (6 bases). The CDR3 spans 15 residues. V was cut by 0 bases and J by 4 bases, with 13 bases left in between. Germline assignment: CDR1 SGHRS and CDR2 YFSETQ. CDR3 sequence reads: CASSLVAGDPYGYTF. The CDR3, as DNA: TGCGCCAGCAGCTTGGTTGCAGGGGACCCCTATGGCTACACCTTC.

By proportion, this clone is medium-sized (0.01 to 0.1%). The genes are TRBV2 and TRBJ1-5, with 7 bases identical to TRBD1. The CDR3 loop spans 17 amino acids. The V gene end was trimmed by 6 bases and the J gene end by 5 bases; junction bases not matched to a gene: 16. CDR1 SNHLY and CDR2 FYNNEI come from the germline V gene. CDR3 loop: CASSDPTRGTDYQPQHF. The CDR3 coding sequence is TGTGCCAGCAGCGACCCCACCCGAGGGACAGACTATCAGCCCCAGCATTTT. The complete variable domain, with remaining parts taken from reference TRBV2 and TRBJ1-5, reads EPEVTQTPSHQVTQMGQEVILRCVPISNHLYFYWYRQILGQKVEFLVSFYNNEISEKSEIFDDQFSVERPDGSNFTLKIRSTKLEDSAMYFCASSDPTRGTDYQPQHFGDGTRLSIL.

The chain joins TRBV6-6 to TRBJ1-5; D remains unclear. Germline V gene sequence: CDR1 MNHNY, CDR2 SVGAGI (reference sequence). The CDR3 is 15 amino acids. Trimming cost V 2 bases and J 3 bases, with 11 bases left between them. The CDR3 sequence: CASSYGGFNNQPQHF. CDR3 nucleotides: TGTGCCAGCAGTTACGGTGGGTTTAACAATCAGCCCCAGCATTTT.

The CDR3 sequence: CASSMGRISTDTQYF. The CDR3 DNA reads as TGTGCCAGTAGTATGGGACGGATAAGCACAGATACGCAGTATTTT. This chain links TRBV19 with TRBJ2-3; either TRBD1 or TRBD2 may supply D (5 bases each). The germline V gene has CDR1 LNHDA and CDR2 SQIVND (reference sequence). With 3 bases removed from V and 0 bases from J, the gap between germline ends came to 10 bases. The CDR3 has 15 residues.

This clone has a single count. The chain recombines TRBV6-4 with TRBJ2-3; D might be TRBD1 or TRBD2, each matching 5 bases. Germline CDR1 MRHNA, CDR2 SNTAGT. Trimming took 5 bases from V and 1 from J, leaving 10 bases between them. The CDR3 has 14 amino acids. Written as DNA, the CDR3 is TGTGCCAGCAGTCGGGACGGAGGCACAGATACGCAGTATTTT. Its protein is CASSRDGGTDTQYF.

This chain joins TRBV7-9 and TRBJ2-2; no definite D call. Germline assignment: CDR1 SEHNR and CDR2 FQNEAQ (reference sequence). Trimming left V 1 base short and J 3 bases short, with 9 bases between. The CDR3 sequence is 15 residues long. Written as DNA, the CDR3 is TGTGCCAGCAGCTTAGGGAGAGTGGACACCGGGGAGCTGTTTTTT. Protein product: CASSLGRVDTGELFF. The full variable domain, its missing parts supplied by reference TRBV7-9 and TRBJ2-2, is DTGVSQNPRHKITKRGQNVTFRCDPISEHNRLYWYRQTLGQGPEFLTYFQNEAQLEKSRLLSDRFSAERPKGSFSTLEIQRTEQGDSAMYLCASSLGRVDTGELFFGEGSRLTVL.

The rearrangement links TRBV18 to TRBJ1-1, with D possibly matching TRBD1 (5 bases). Germline V gene lookup returns CDR1 KGHSH and CDR2 LQKENI. The CDR3 totals 17 residues. Between the trimmed V and J ends, which lost 6 bases and 6 bases, there was a span of 26 bases. The CDR3 nucleotides are TGTGCCAGCTCTGGTTCAAGCCAAACTGCCGGGGCAGCTGAAGCTTTCTTT. Encoded protein: CASSGSSQTAGAAEAFF.

V is TRBV5-1 and J is TRBJ1-1; no clear D gene. The CDR3 has 10 residues. V lost 4 bases to trimming and J lost 4 bases, with 2 bases between them. CDR1 SGHRS and CDR2 YFSETQ come from the germline V gene. As DNA, the CDR3 is TGCGCCAGCAGCGGCACTGAAGCTTTCTTT. This encodes CASSGTEAFF.